Following are 31 T cell receptor beta chains from one sample sequenced in a study of neoadjuvant anti-PD-1 for oral cavity cancer. Sequencing used immunoSEQ multiplex PCR; TCRdb keeps in-frame clones, though not all of them. Here the sample spans approximately 16,000 clones, around 34% being singletons. Time point denoted: after neoadjuvant nivolumab, at surgical resection. Sequenced here: tumor tissue, sampled after nivolumab (anti-PD-1) treatment. These receptors originate from a person aged 35 to 85 with oral cavity squamous cell carcinoma.

V is TRBV5-1 and J is TRBJ1-6, with D maybe TRBD1 (6 bases). Trimming removed 6 bases from V and 9 bases from J, with 16 bases in between. CDR1 SGHRS and CDR2 YFSETQ come from the germline V gene. This CDR3 is 14 amino acids long. Here the CDR3 reads CASKEAGAVSPLHF. CDR3 nucleotide sequence: TGCGCCAGCAAGGAGGCAGGGGCCGTTTCACCCCTCCACTTT.

The chain carries TRBV5-1 and TRBJ1-5, with a possible D match to TRBD1 (6 bases). The germline CDR1 and CDR2 sequences are SGHRS and YFSETQ. Deletions cut 0 bases from V and 1 base from J, with 8 bases between. This CDR3 comprises 15 residues. CDR3 amino acids: CASSLDGQSNQPQHF. CDR3 nucleotides: TGCGCCAGCAGCTTGGATGGACAGAGCAATCAGCCCCAGCATTTT.

A few counts support this clone. The rearrangement links TRBV6-5 to TRBJ1-5, with 10 bases fitting TRBD1. There are 15 residues in the CDR3. CDR1 and CDR2 from the germline V gene are MNHEY and SVGAGI. Losses at the gene ends were 4 bases for V and 2 bases for J; bases not matched to a gene: 2. CDR3: CASSSGTGGNQPQHF. In nucleotides, the CDR3 is TGTGCCAGCAGTTCCGGGACAGGGGGCAATCAGCCCCAGCATTTT.

J is TRBJ1-2 and V is TRBV5-1, with 9 positions matching TRBD1. Germline V lookup: CDR1 SGHRS, CDR2 YFSETQ. Unmatched junction bases numbered 3, after V lost 4 bases and J lost 5 bases. The length of the CDR3 is 13 residues. The CDR3, as DNA: TGCGCCAGCAGCGAAGGGACAGGGTATGGCTACACCTTC. It specifies CASSEGTGYGYTF.

V and J are TRBV6-6 and TRBJ1-5; possibly TRBD1 for D (5 bases). The germline V gene encodes CDR1 MNHNY and CDR2 SVGAGI (reference sequence). V was pared by 6 bases and J by 5 bases, with 20 bases between. This CDR3 has 16 residues. The CDR3 protein is CASRGDLGIGHQPQHF. The DNA of the CDR3 is TGTGCCAGCAGGGGGGACTTGGGCATCGGGCATCAGCCCCAGCATTTT.

The chain couples TRBV30 to TRBJ1-4, with D maybe TRBD1 (5 bases). The CDR3 sequence is 14 residues long. The germline V gene has CDR1 GTSNPN and CDR2 SVGIG (reference sequence). Trimming cost V 5 bases and J 5 bases, with 15 bases left between them. The CDR3 region is CAWEDGGENEKLFF. CDR3 in DNA: TGTGCCTGGGAAGACGGGGGTGAGAATGAAAAACTGTTTTTT.

This clone was counted only a few times. The V and J genes are TRBV5-8 and TRBJ1-2; D unresolved. Trimming removed 5 bases from V and 4 bases from J, with 15 bases in between. Germline values: CDR1 SGHTS, CDR2 YDEGEE. The CDR3 length is 14 residues. CDR3 DNA: TGTGCCAGCAGACGGACGGTACGGGTCTATGGCTACACCTTC. Its protein product is CASRRTVRVYGYTF. Supplemented by reference TRBV5-8 and TRBJ1-2, the full variable domain reads EAGVTQSPTHLIKTRGQQATLRCSPISGHTSVYWYQQALGLGLQFLLWYDEGEERNRGNFPPRFSGRQFPNYSSELNVNALELEDSALYLCASRRTVRVYGYTFGSGTRLTVV.

V and J are TRBV28 and TRBJ2-7; 8 bases match TRBD1. The junction had 3 bases not matched to a gene; V was cut back by 3 bases and J by 2 bases. The CDR3 consists of 14 residues. The V gene's germline CDR1 is MDHEN and CDR2 SYDVKM. The CDR3 sequence is CASSFGTGAYEQYF. The CDR3 DNA sequence: TGTGCCAGCAGTTTTGGGACAGGCGCCTACGAGCAGTACTTC.

This clone was seen more than once but under ten times. The rearrangement links TRBV7-8 to TRBJ2-1, with no clear D. The CDR3 covers 12 residues. CDR1 is SGHVS and CDR2 is FQNEAQ in the germline V gene. The CDR3 DNA follows: TGTGCTAGTGAAAGCTCCTACAATGAGCAGTTCTTC. Protein product: CASESSYNEQFF.

This clone is medium-sized (0.01 to 0.1%) by share. The DNA for the CDR3 is TGTGCCAGCAGCTTCCTAGCGGGGGCCACGGGGAGCACAGATACGCAGTATTTT. Protein product: CASSFLAGATGSTDTQYF. This chain uses TRBV5-4 with TRBJ2-3; the match to TRBD2 covers 10 bases. CDR3 length equals 18 residues. Germline V gene sequence: CDR1 SGHNT, CDR2 YYREEE (reference sequence). Unmatched junction bases numbered 9, after V lost 2 bases and J lost 0 bases.

This clone turned up a few times. This sequence joins TRBV7-8 and TRBJ2-3; 11 nucleotides agree with TRBD2. Per germline, CDR1 SGHVS and CDR2 FQNEAQ. Losses at the gene ends were 6 bases for V and 6 bases for J; bases not matched to a gene: 8. This CDR3 is built from 15 residues. The CDR3 DNA follows: TGTGCCAGCAGTTTACTAGCGGGGGCAGGGGATACGCAGTATTTT. Encoded protein: CASSLLAGAGDTQYF.

This sequence joins TRBV7-2 and TRBJ2-5; 8 positions match TRBD1. Losses at the gene ends were 5 bases for V and 1 base for J; bases not matched to a gene: 3. This CDR3 region has 14 residues. The germline V gene encodes CDR1 SGHTA and CDR2 FQGNSA. DNA of the CDR3: TGTGCCAGCAGCAAAACAGGGGGCCAAGAGACCCAGTACTTC. Its translation: CASSKTGGQETQYF.

The genes are TRBV6-5 and TRBJ1-2; a weak D match, TRBD1 (6 bases). Germline V gene lookup returns CDR1 MNHEY and CDR2 SVGAGI. This CDR3 is 14 amino acids long. With 2 bases removed from V and 4 bases from J, the gap between germline ends came to 11 bases. For the CDR3, the DNA is TGTGCCAGCAGTTACGCCAGGGGCCCCTATGGCTACACCTTC. This codes for CASSYARGPYGYTF.

This chain uses TRBV6-1 with TRBJ1-1; D is undetermined. The CDR3 runs to 11 residues. CDR1 MNHNS and CDR2 SASEGT come from the germline V gene. Between the trimmed V and J ends, which lost 8 bases and 1 base, there was a span of 5 bases. CDR3 nucleotide sequence: TGTGCCAGCGGTCCGAACACTGAAGCTTTCTTT. As protein: CASGPNTEAFF.

The chain uses TRBV5-4 and TRBJ1-1; 7 nucleotides match TRBD1. J was trimmed by 8 bases and V by 3 bases; bases with no gene match: 7. Germline lookup yields CDR1 SGHNT and CDR2 YYREEE (reference sequence). This CDR3 has 13 residues. This chain's CDR3 is CASSSQGGLEAFF. The CDR3 coding sequence is TGTGCCAGCAGCTCTCAGGGGGGCCTAGAAGCTTTCTTT. Supplemented by reference TRBV5-4 and TRBJ1-1, the full variable domain reads ETGVTQSPTHLIKTRGQQVTLRCSSQSGHNTVSWYQQALGQGPQFIFQYYREEENGRGNFPPRFSGLQFPNYSSELNVNALELDDSALYLCASSSQGGLEAFFGQGTRLTVV.

V and J are TRBV27 and TRBJ2-4; 8 positions agree with TRBD1. The CDR3 totals 14 residues. J gave up 9 bases and V 8 bases, and 12 bases lay outside the gene matches. The germline V gene encodes CDR1 MNHEY and CDR2 SMNVEV (reference sequence). The CDR3 region is CASSPGGQGGIQYF. The CDR3 DNA sequence: TGTGCCAGCTCCCCCGGAGGACAGGGTGGCATTCAGTACTTC.

The chain joins TRBV18 to TRBJ2-7; the D gene is possibly TRBD2 (7 bases). This CDR3 contains 17 residues. Trimming took 3 bases from V and 0 from J, leaving 18 bases between them. Germline V gene sequence: CDR1 KGHSH, CDR2 LQKENI. As DNA, the CDR3 is TGTGCCAGCTCACCTCAGGACAACAGGGACTACTCCTACGAGCAGTACTTC. Protein sequence: CASSPQDNRDYSYEQYF.

This clone was seen a handful of times. This rearrangement joins TRBV6-1 to TRBJ1-6; a weak D match, TRBD1 (5 bases). Germline CDR1 reads MNHNS; CDR2 reads SASEGT. The V and J ends lost 2 bases and 1 base respectively, with 9 bases between them. The CDR3 is 16 amino acids. The CDR3 protein is CASSEWGSSYNSPLHF. CDR3 DNA: TGTGCCAGCAGTGAATGGGGCAGTTCCTATAATTCACCCCTCCACTTT.

Only a few counts were recorded for this clone. V and J are TRBV6-6 and TRBJ2-5; D is possibly TRBD1 or TRBD2 (7 bases each). CDR1 and CDR2 (germline): MNHNY, SVGAGI (reference sequence). The CDR3 has 15 amino acids. Trimming took 4 bases from V and 7 from J, leaving 19 bases between them. The CDR3 sequence is CASSSKRGQRGTQYF. DNA of the CDR3: TGTGCCAGCAGTTCCAAAAGGGGGCAGCGGGGGACCCAGTACTTC.

This clone was detected only a few times. The V call is TRBV4-3, the J call TRBJ1-4; D may be TRBD1 (5 bases). CDR3 length equals 13 residues. The germline V and J ends were trimmed by 4 bases and 5 bases, with 8 bases remaining between them. Germline V lookup: CDR1 LGHNA, CDR2 YSLEER. CDR3 amino acids: CASSRRQNEKLFF. As DNA, the CDR3 is TGCGCCAGCAGCCGGAGACAGAATGAAAAACTGTTTTTT.

The chain has TRBV6-6 and TRBJ1-6, with D perhaps matching TRBD1 (6 bases). The CDR3 contains 15 residues. V shed 2 bases and J shed 7 bases, with 12 bases lying between them. CDR1 MNHNY and CDR2 SVGAGI come from the germline V gene (reference sequence). The DNA of the CDR3 is TGTGCCAGCAGTTACAGAGGGGGAGGGAATTCACCCCTCCACTTT. It is translated as CASSYRGGGNSPLHF.

The genes are TRBV6-6 and TRBJ1-1, with 7 bases identical to TRBD1. V lost 1 base and J lost 2; bases outside the gene matches: 4. The CDR3 has 15 amino acids. In germline, CDR1 is MNHNY, CDR2 SVGAGI (reference sequence). CDR3 loop: CASSYWAGGNTEAFF. CDR3 bases: TGTGCCAGCAGTTACTGGGCAGGGGGAAACACTGAAGCTTTCTTT.

In its sample, this clone was seen a few times. The V call is TRBV29-1, the J call TRBJ1-1; D uncertain. The germline gives CDR1 SQVTM, CDR2 ANQGSEA. V dropped 1 base and J dropped 7 bases, with 4 bases sitting between them. The CDR3 consists of 10 residues. The CDR3 is CSVEVREAFF. CDR3 in DNA: TGCAGCGTTGAAGTCCGTGAAGCTTTCTTT.

The rearrangement uses TRBV5-6 and TRBJ1-2, with a weak D call TRBD1 (6 bases). The CDR3 covers 13 residues. Germline V gene data show CDR1 as SGHDT and CDR2 as YYEEEE. V lost 0 bases and J 7 bases, leaving 10 bases between the germline ends. For the CDR3, the DNA is TGTGCCAGCAGCTTGGCAGGGGCTGGTGGCTACACCTTC. Translating gives CASSLAGAGGYTF.

This chain links TRBV7-2 with TRBJ2-5; 11 bases line up with TRBD2. V lost 2 bases to trimming and J lost 2 bases; unmatched junction nucleotides: 10. From germline, CDR1 is SGHTA and CDR2 FQGNSA. The CDR3 totals 18 residues. The CDR3 DNA sequence: TGTGCCAGCAGCTTAATGGCTAGCGGGGGGTATCGACAAGAGACCCAGTACTTC. The encoded protein is CASSLMASGGYRQETQYF.

DNA of the CDR3: TGTGCCTGGAGCGGACTAGCGGGGGGCCGTAGCACAGATACGCAGTATTTT. Translated: CAWSGLAGGRSTDTQYF. The gene calls are TRBV30 and TRBJ2-3, with TRBD2 identical over 14 bases. The CDR3 is made up of 17 amino acids. CDR1 and CDR2 (germline): GTSNPN, SVGIG (reference sequence). V shed 3 bases and J 0 bases; nucleotides not matched to a gene: 5. Together with reference TRBV30 and TRBJ2-3, the CDR3 gives the full variable domain: SQTIHQWPATLVQPVGSPLSLECTVEGTSNPNLYWYRQAAGRGLQLLFYSVGIGQISSEVPQNLSASRPQDRQFILSSKKLLLSDSGFYLCAWSGLAGGRSTDTQYFGPGTRLTVL.

The chain employs TRBV10-1 and TRBJ2-3, with 10 bases lining up with TRBD1. V shed 4 bases and J 4 bases; nucleotides not matched to a gene: 11. This CDR3 region has 17 residues. Germline CDR1 WNHNN, CDR2 SYGVQD (reference sequence). The CDR3, as DNA: TGCGCCAGCAGTGCGCAGCCACCGGGACAGGGGTCAGATACGCAGTATTTT. It yields the protein CASSAQPPGQGSDTQYF.

This clone was recorded a few times. The V gene is TRBV29-1, the J gene TRBJ2-1; 8 nucleotides line up with TRBD1. The CDR3 runs to 15 residues. Germline CDR1 reads SQVTM; CDR2 reads ANQGSEA. V was clipped by 3 bases and J by 7 bases; unmatched bases: 11. This CDR3 reads CSVEGAQGAWNEQFF. CDR3 coding DNA: TGCAGCGTTGAGGGCGCCCAGGGGGCATGGAATGAGCAGTTCTTC.

The rearrangement uses TRBV11-2 and TRBJ2-3; D remains ambiguous. With 2 bases removed from V and 4 bases from J, the gap between germline ends came to 22 bases. The CDR3 is 18 amino acids. Germline CDR1 SGHAT, CDR2 FQNNGV. CDR3 amino acids: CASSLYIRVGLNSDTQYF. In DNA form, the CDR3 reads TGTGCCAGCAGCTTATATATAAGGGTGGGTCTAAACTCAGATACGCAGTATTTT.

This clone was seen a few times. V gene TRBV2 combines with J gene TRBJ2-3; D might be TRBD1 (6 bases). The germline gives CDR1 SNHLY, CDR2 FYNNEI. Between the trimmed V and J ends, which lost 6 bases and 4 bases, there was a span of 11 bases. The CDR3 is made up of 13 amino acids. The CDR3 nucleotides are TGTGCCAGCAGCTACAGGGTTTCAGATACGCAGTATTTT. Its translation is CASSYRVSDTQYF. Together with reference TRBV2 and TRBJ2-3, the CDR3 gives the full variable domain: EPEVTQTPSHQVTQMGQEVILRCVPISNHLYFYWYRQILGQKVEFLVSFYNNEISEKSEIFDDQFSVERPDGSNFTLKIRSTKLEDSAMYFCASSYRVSDTQYFGPGTRLTVL.

V and J are TRBV11-2 and TRBJ2-5, with 9 positions matching TRBD2. Germline V gene sequence: CDR1 SGHAT, CDR2 FQNNGV. The junction had 5 bases not matched to a gene; V was cut back by 1 base and J by 5 bases. CDR3 length: 15 amino acids. The DNA of the CDR3 is TGTGCCAGCAGCTTAGTAGGGCTAGCGGGGGAGACCCAGTACTTC. Translated: CASSLVGLAGETQYF.